These 27 T cell receptor beta chains were sequenced from one sample in a study of beta chain features in type 1 diabetes. Broader study findings: Type 1 diabetes patients had TCRB CDR3s that were shorter (moderately but significantly so) in all four CD4+ subsets.

Sequenced material consisted of expressed TCRB transcripts (all of the isolated RNA was reverse transcribed). Produced via immunoSEQ multiplex PCR; TCRdb's table is partial and in-frame only. The repertoire holds about 170,000 clones, with about 7.9% as singletons. Antigen specificity for these receptors is unknown. Sequenced input: central memory CD4+ T cells from blood. The receptor source for this set is a man aged 18 to 29 with type 1 diabetes.

This clone was counted a few times. This rearrangement joins TRBV11-2 to TRBJ2-5; the D is unclear. Trimming removed 0 bases from V and 8 bases from J, with 10 bases in between. The germline CDR1 and CDR2 sequences are SGHAT and FQNNGV. CDR3 length equals 13 residues. DNA of the CDR3: TGTGCCAGCAGCTTAGATGTTGAGGCCACCCAGTACTTC. It specifies CASSLDVEATQYF.

This clone was seen a handful of times. Written as DNA, the CDR3 is TGTGCCACAGCCCTAGCGGGAGGGAACACCGGGGAGCTGTTTTTT. Protein product: CATALAGGNTGELFF. V is TRBV10-3 and J is TRBJ2-2; TRBD2 agrees at 11 bases. Germline V CDR1 and CDR2: ENHRY, SYGVKD. The CDR3 totals 15 residues. After removal of 10 bases from V and 1 base from J, the junction contained 5 bases not matched to a gene.

The gene calls are TRBV30 and TRBJ1-1; D is ambiguous. The CDR3 extends over 11 amino acids. The V and J ends lost 0 bases and 8 bases respectively, with 7 bases between them. In germline, CDR1 is GTSNPN, CDR2 SVGIG (reference sequence). In nucleotides, the CDR3 is TGTGCCTGGAGTGTATGGGAGGAAGCTTTCTTT. It is translated as CAWSVWEEAFF.

The chain links TRBV6-5 to TRBJ2-4; 8 bases line up with TRBD1. CDR3 size: 15 residues. Germline loops: CDR1 MNHEY, CDR2 SVGAGI. The junction had 4 bases not matched to a gene; V was cut back by 6 bases and J by 0 bases. The CDR3: CASSGQGLAKNIQYF. Written as DNA, the CDR3 is TGTGCCAGCAGCGGACAGGGTCTAGCCAAAAACATTCAGTACTTC.

This clone has a handful of counts. The chain couples TRBV19 to TRBJ1-5, with TRBD1 as a possible D gene (6 bases). The CDR3 is made up of 13 amino acids. Germline CDR1 reads LNHDA; CDR2 reads SQIVND (reference sequence). Deletions cut 4 bases from V and 7 bases from J, with 11 bases between. CDR3 coding DNA: TGTGCCAGTAGTACAGGTAGGGGGCAGCCCCAGCATTTT. Encoded protein: CASSTGRGQPQHF.

This clone came up a few times. The gene calls are TRBV6-6 and TRBJ1-1; TRBD1 is a possible D gene (6 bases). Germline assignment: CDR1 MNHNY and CDR2 SVGAGI (reference sequence). This CDR3 has 14 residues. Trimming took 7 bases from V and 0 from J, leaving 12 bases between them. The CDR3 region is CASTARTVNTEAFF. The DNA for the CDR3 is TGTGCCAGCACAGCACGGACAGTGAACACTGAAGCTTTCTTT.

The chain carries TRBV7-9 and TRBJ2-7; tentative D call: TRBD1 (6 bases). The CDR3 consists of 13 residues. Germline V lookup: CDR1 SEHNR, CDR2 FQNEAQ (reference sequence). V lost 5 bases to trimming and J lost 5 bases, with 13 bases between them. DNA for the CDR3: TGTGCCAGCAGCCTCACAGGGTCCGACGAGCAGTACTTC. As protein: CASSLTGSDEQYF.

This clone turned up a few times. The CDR3 DNA is TGTGCCAGCAGGATGGACACCACCCACTACGAGCAGTACTTC. Protein sequence: CASRMDTTHYEQYF. The chain couples TRBV27 to TRBJ2-7, with a tentative D call TRBD1 (5 bases). Germline CDR1 MNHEY, CDR2 SMNVEV (reference sequence). The CDR3 length is 14 residues. V shed 6 bases and J shed 3 bases, with 15 bases lying between them.

The chain combines TRBV18 with TRBJ2-1; 12 positions agree with TRBD2. CDR3 size: 16 residues. V lost 3 bases to trimming and J lost 5 bases; unmatched junction nucleotides: 5. The V gene's germline CDR1 is KGHSH and CDR2 LQKENI. CDR3 residues: CASSPASGGAHNEQFF. The CDR3, as DNA: TGTGCCAGCTCACCTGCTAGCGGGGGGGCGCACAATGAGCAGTTCTTC.

This clone has more than one count but fewer than ten. This sequence joins TRBV30 and TRBJ2-4; D possibly corresponds to TRBD2 (6 bases). The V gene's germline CDR1 is GTSNPN and CDR2 SVGIG (reference sequence). This CDR3 is built from 15 residues. In DNA form, the CDR3 reads TGTGCTGGGAGCGACGGGAGTTGGGCCAAAAACATTCAGTACTTC. Its translation is CAGSDGSWAKNIQYF.

This clone was seen a few times. This sequence joins TRBV11-3 and TRBJ2-1; the match to TRBD1 covers 7 bases. Germline V gene data show CDR1 as SGHNT and CDR2 as YENEEA. V was clipped by 4 bases and J by 5 bases; unmatched bases: 8. This CDR3 spans 15 amino acids. Here the CDR3 DNA reads TGTGCCAGCAGCTCACAGGGGTTAGGTAACAATGAGCAGTTCTTC. Encoded protein: CASSSQGLGNNEQFF.

This clone has more than one count but fewer than ten. The chain combines TRBV4-3 with TRBJ1-3; D is possibly TRBD1 (5 bases). The CDR3 sequence is 16 residues long. The ends were cut back, 2 bases at V and 0 bases at J, with 11 bases in the middle. Germline assignment: CDR1 LGHNA and CDR2 YSLEER. CDR3 region: CASSQSRGHSGNTIYF. The CDR3 coding sequence is TGCGCCAGCAGCCAATCCCGCGGACACTCTGGAAACACCATATATTTT.

This clone was seen a few times. This sequence joins TRBV11-2 and TRBJ2-7; TRBD2 aligns across 8 bases. V trimming: 5 bases; J trimming: 0 bases; junction bases outside the gene matches: 3. The CDR3 runs to 14 residues. Germline CDR1 reads SGHAT; CDR2 reads FQNNGV. The CDR3 DNA is TGTGCCAGCAGCCGAAGCGGGAGCTCCTACGAGCAGTACTTC. Residues: CASSRSGSSYEQYF.

This clone was observed a few times. The chain is built from TRBV5-1 and TRBJ2-7, with 8 bases fitting TRBD2. Germline V CDR1 and CDR2: SGHRS, YFSETQ. This CDR3 region has 15 residues. V lost 4 bases, J lost 2 bases, and 8 bases stayed unmatched. The DNA of the CDR3 is TGCGCCAGCAGCGTGGCCCTAGCGGGTCCCTACGAGCAGTACTTC. This sequence encodes CASSVALAGPYEQYF.

This clone was seen only a few times. This chain uses TRBV11-2 with TRBJ1-2; no clear D gene. The CDR3 loop spans 15 amino acids. The germline CDR1 and CDR2 sequences are SGHAT and FQNNGV. Trimming removed 2 bases from V and 0 bases from J, with 10 bases in between. CDR3 coding DNA: TGTGCCAGCAGCTTATCTGAAGGAGCTAACTATGGCTACACCTTC. It yields the protein CASSLSEGANYGYTF.

The chain links TRBV19 to TRBJ2-1; D gene ambiguous. The V end was cut by 2 bases, the J end by 8 bases, with 7 bases between. The V gene's germline CDR1 is LNHDA and CDR2 SQIVND (reference sequence). This CDR3 is 12 amino acids long. CDR3 DNA sequence: TGTGCCAGTAGTATAACCCGGGATGAGCAGTTCTTC. It specifies CASSITRDEQFF.

Note on this clone: Other DNA sequences in the sample encode the same CDR3. This chain links TRBV28 with TRBJ2-7; 11 bases agree with TRBD1. The V gene's germline CDR1 is MDHEN and CDR2 SYDVKM. This CDR3 is 13 amino acids long. J was trimmed by 3 bases and V by 5 bases; bases with no gene match: 0. CDR3 residues: CASSGTGGYEQYF. CDR3 in DNA: TGTGCCAGCAGTGGGACAGGGGGCTACGAGCAGTACTTC.

This clone was seen only a few times. At one boundary the junction diverges from the germline segment, which might be a read error. The chain combines TRBV5-4 with TRBJ2-5; TRBD1 agrees at 7 bases. There are 15 residues in the CDR3. Germline V CDR1 and CDR2: SGHNT, YYREEE (reference sequence). The CDR3 DNA follows: TGTGCCAGCAGCTGGGCGCTGGGACAGCAAGTGACCCAGTACTTC. Amino acids: CASSWALGQQVTQYF.

This clone was recorded a few times. This chain joins TRBV5-1 and TRBJ1-6; D is undetermined. From germline, CDR1 is SGHRS and CDR2 YFSETQ. V lost 2 bases, J lost 8 bases, and 11 bases lay in between. The CDR3 extends over 14 amino acids. CDR3 in amino acids: CASSFGLFDSPLHF. The CDR3 DNA is TGCGCCAGCAGCTTCGGACTGTTCGATTCACCCCTCCACTTT.

This clone was found a few times. The chain combines TRBV5-1 with TRBJ2-2, with 8 bases fitting TRBD2. CDR3 length: 15 residues. Germline loops: CDR1 SGHRS, CDR2 YFSETQ. J gave up 3 bases and V 5 bases, and 6 bases lay outside the gene matches. The CDR3 reads CASRAGTSYTGELFF. CDR3 sequence (DNA): TGCGCCAGCAGAGCCGGGACTAGTTACACCGGGGAGCTGTTTTTT.

The rearrangement uses TRBV30 and TRBJ1-5, with TRBD1 identical over 8 bases. The CDR3 has 15 amino acids. Germline V lookup: CDR1 GTSNPN, CDR2 SVGIG (reference sequence). J gave up 2 bases and V 2 bases, and 5 bases lay outside the gene matches. The CDR3 region has the DNA TGTGCCTGGAGTCAGGGGGCTACTGGCAATCAGCCCCAGCATTTT. This encodes CAWSQGATGNQPQHF.

This clone was picked up a small number of times. The genes are TRBV19 and TRBJ2-3; D gene ambiguous. This CDR3 is 13 amino acids long. V lost 4 bases, J lost 2 bases, and 7 bases lay in between. Germline values: CDR1 LNHDA, CDR2 SQIVND (reference sequence). Here the CDR3 reads CASSNRVTDTQYF. CDR3 DNA sequence: TGTGCCAGTAGTAACAGAGTCACAGATACGCAGTATTTT.

This clone has just a few counts. This rearrangement joins TRBV29-1 to TRBJ2-5; D uncertain. V dropped 7 bases and J dropped 9 bases, with 18 bases sitting between them. The CDR3 consists of 12 residues. The germline gives CDR1 SQVTM, CDR2 ANQGSEA. In nucleotides, the CDR3 is TGCAGCGCCACCCTGATATTCGCGGCCCAGTACTTC. It specifies CSATLIFAAQYF.

This chain connects TRBV9 to TRBJ2-7; 8 bases map to TRBD1. Per germline, CDR1 SGDLS and CDR2 YYNGEE. Unmatched junction bases numbered 7, after V lost 2 bases and J lost 3 bases. This CDR3 contains 15 residues. The CDR3 coding sequence is TGTGCCAGCAGCGTCTACAGGGGGGAAAGCTACGAGCAGTACTTC. This encodes CASSVYRGESYEQYF. Variable domain in full (rest from reference TRBV9 and TRBJ2-7): DSGVTQTPKHLITATGQRVTLRCSPRSGDLSVYWYQQSLDQGLQFLIQYYNGEERAKGNILERFSAQQFPDLHSELNLSSLELGDSALYFCASSVYRGESYEQYFGPGTRLTVT.

This chain joins TRBV28 and TRBJ2-2; D is unclear. The CDR3 length is 14 residues. V was clipped by 6 bases and J by 5 bases, with 13 bases between them. Looked up from germline, CDR1 is MDHEN and CDR2 is SYDVKM. The CDR3 protein is CASSWASSTGELFF. The CDR3 DNA reads as TGTGCCAGCAGCTGGGCCAGTTCGACCGGGGAGCTGTTTTTT. Using reference TRBV28 and TRBJ2-2 for the parts outside the CDR3, the full variable domain is DVKVTQSSRYLVKRTGEKVFLECVQDMDHENMFWYRQDPGLGLRLIYFSYDVKMKEKGDIPEGYSVSREKKERFSLILESASTNQTSMYLCASSWASSTGELFFGEGSRLTVL.

In this sample, this clone turned up a few times. The chain carries TRBV19 and TRBJ2-1; D gene unclear. This CDR3 has 17 residues. V lost 1 base, J lost 0 bases, and 13 bases lay in between. The germline gives CDR1 LNHDA, CDR2 SQIVND (reference sequence). The CDR3 protein is CASSIGIVAGSYNEQFF. The CDR3 DNA reads as TGTGCCAGTAGTATAGGGATCGTGGCAGGCTCCTACAATGAGCAGTTCTTC.

This clone occurred many times. This chain connects TRBV2 to TRBJ2-7; TRBD2 might be the D (6 bases). CDR1 and CDR2 from the germline V gene are SNHLY and FYNNEI. The CDR3 has 14 amino acids. The germline V and J ends were trimmed by 6 bases and 4 bases, with 16 bases remaining between them. The CDR3 bases are TGTGCCAGCAGCAGAGGGCTAGGAGGGTACGAGCAGTACTTC. This sequence encodes CASSRGLGGYEQYF.